This is a list of T cell receptor beta chains from one sample in a study of cytomegalovirus exposure and HLA in healthy donors. Sequencing used immunoSEQ multiplex PCR; TCRdb keeps in-frame clones, though not all of them. The sample records about 160,000 clones, 55% to 75% being singletons. Input material: PBMCs. The receptor set was obtained from an older woman in good health and CMV-seropositive. Both conserved end residues are part of each CDR3. D genes are given only for firm matches. Some rows have no size entry. The others give once, few or many, or a class for an expanded clone.

d_gene | j_gene | len | v_gene | abundance | CDR3aa | CDR3nt
TRBD1 | TRBJ2-7 | 15 | TRBV7-2 | NA | CASSFWTGGSYEQYF | TGTGCCAGCAGTTTCTGGACAGGGGGATCCTACGAGCAGTACTTC
NA | TRBJ2-1 | 13 | TRBV7-3 | NA | CASSLLSGDEQFF | TGTGCCAGCAGCTTACTTTCAGGCGATGAGCAGTTCTTC
TRBD1 | TRBJ1-1 | 15 | TRBV11-2 | NA | CASSPRTGQGTEAFF | TGTGCCAGCAGCCCAAGGACAGGCCAGGGGACTGAAGCTTTCTTT
TRBD2 | TRBJ2-2 | 16 | TRBV4-3 | few | CASSQDSGGNTGELFF | TGCGCCAGCAGCCAAGACTCGGGGGGGAACACCGGGGAGCTGTTTTTT
TRBD1 | TRBJ1-2 | 15 | TRBV7-2 | NA | CASSLAGQVNYGYTF | TGTGCCAGCAGCTTAGCCGGACAGGTTAACTATGGCTACACCTTC
TRBD1 | TRBJ2-2 | 13 | TRBV6-5 | NA | CASSPGQAGELFF | TGTGCCAGCAGCCCTGGACAGGCCGGGGAGCTGTTTTTT
NA | TRBJ1-2 | 14 | TRBV28 | NA | CASSLSDQGFGYTF | TGTGCCAGCAGTTTATCGGATCAGGGATTTGGCTACACCTTC
TRBD2 | TRBJ2-1 | 17 | TRBV19 | few | CASSIGLAGASYNEQFF | TGTGCCAGTAGTATAGGTCTAGCGGGGGCCTCCTACAATGAGCAGTTCTTC
NA | TRBJ1-2 | 16 | TRBV28 | NA | CASSSLGGAATRGYTF | TGTGCCAGCAGTTCCCTGGGTGGGGCAGCAACGCGTGGCTACACCTTC
TRBD1 | TRBJ2-1 | 15 | TRBV9 | few | CASSLEGADYNEQFF | TGTGCCAGCAGCCTCGAGGGGGCGGATTACAATGAGCAGTTCTTC
TRBD1 | TRBJ2-1 | 12 | TRBV29-1 | NA | CSVTGQGDEQFF | TGCAGCGTTACGGGACAGGGGGATGAGCAGTTCTTC
NA | TRBJ2-1 | 14 | TRBV6-1 | few | CASTPGGFFYEQFF | TGTGCCAGCACCCCGGGGGGCTTTTTCTATGAGCAGTTCTTC
TRBD2 | TRBJ2-5 | 15 | TRBV14 | NA | CASSQGLAGAETQYF | TGTGCCAGCAGCCAAGGGCTAGCGGGAGCTGAGACCCAGTACTTC
TRBD1 | TRBJ2-7 | 16 | TRBV7-9 | NA | CASSPRRQGPPHEQYF | TGTGCCAGCAGCCCCCGCCGACAGGGGCCCCCTCACGAGCAGTACTTC
TRBD1 | TRBJ1-1 | 16 | TRBV28 | NA | CASSPNTQQGRSEAFF | TGTGCCAGCAGTCCGAATACCCAACAGGGGCGTTCTGAAGCTTTCTTT
TRBD1 | TRBJ2-1 | 14 | TRBV6-6 | NA | CASSSGQGNRVLFF | TGTGCCAGCAGTTCGGGACAGGGGAATCGGGTGCTGTTCTTC
NA | TRBJ2-2 | 15 | TRBV2 | NA | CASSERGQNTGELFF | TGTGCCAGCAGTGAAAGGGGCCAGAACACCGGGGAGCTGTTTTTT
NA | TRBJ1-1 | 13 | TRBV27 | NA | CASSLFRNTEAFF | TGTGCCAGCAGTTTATTCCGGAACACTGAAGCTTTCTTT
NA | TRBJ2-3 | 15 | TRBV7-9 | few | CASSSREANTDTQYF | TGTGCCAGCAGCTCACGTGAGGCGAACACAGATACGCAGTATTTT
TRBD2 | TRBJ2-2 | 15 | TRBV28 | NA | CASTFSGRAVGELFF | TGTGCCAGCACCTTTAGCGGGAGGGCCGTCGGGGAGCTGTTTTTT
TRBD2 | TRBJ2-5 | 15 | TRBV9 | NA | CASSVTREGGETQYF | TGTGCCAGCAGCGTAACCCGGGAGGGAGGGGAGACCCAGTACTTC
TRBD1 | TRBJ1-1 | 13 | TRBV28 | NA | CASRSGQGTEAFF | TGTGCCAGCAGGTCTGGACAGGGGACTGAAGCTTTCTTT
TRBD2 | TRBJ2-7 | 12 | TRBV27 | NA | CASSQIAGGQYF | TGTGCCAGCAGTCAGATAGCGGGAGGGCAGTACTTC
NA | TRBJ2-4 | 12 | TRBV28 | NA | CASSPTVDIQYF | TGTGCCAGCAGCCCGACAGTCGACATTCAGTACTTC
NA | TRBJ2-3 | 14 | TRBV5-1 | NA | CASSFAQDTDTQYF | TGCGCCAGCAGCTTTGCACAGGACACAGATACGCAGTATTTT
TRBD1 | TRBJ2-1 | 14 | TRBV7-3 | NA | CASSSQGANNEQFF | TGTGCCAGCAGCTCGCAGGGGGCCAACAATGAGCAGTTCTTC
NA | TRBJ2-2 | 16 | TRBV18 | once | CASSPLAATNTGELFF | TGTGCCAGCTCACCACTCGCGGCGACGAACACCGGGGAGCTGTTTTTT
NA | TRBJ2-7 | 14 | TRBV28 | NA | CASSYGGASDEQYF | TGTGCCAGCAGTTACGGAGGGGCTTCTGACGAGCAGTACTTC
NA | TRBJ2-5 | 15 | TRBV7-2 | NA | CASSFSGTREETQYF | TGTGCCAGCAGCTTTTCCGGGACCCGGGAGGAGACCCAGTACTTC
TRBD2 | TRBJ2-3 | 13 | TRBV12-5 | once | CASGLQRGDTQYF | TGTGCTAGTGGTTTGCAGCGGGGAGATACGCAGTATTTT
TRBD2 | TRBJ2-1 | 16 | TRBV5-8 | NA | CASRESAGVGSNEQFF | TGTGCCAGCAGAGAGAGTGCGGGAGTCGGATCGAATGAGCAGTTCTTC
TRBD1 | TRBJ1-1 | 15 | TRBV18 | few | CASSPRQGAGTEAFF | TGTGCCAGCTCACCACGACAGGGGGCAGGTACTGAAGCTTTCTTT
NA | TRBJ1-3 | 16 | TRBV5-6 | NA | CASSLGVGGSGNTIYF | TGTGCCAGCAGCTTGGGGGTAGGGGGCTCTGGAAACACCATATATTTT
NA | TRBJ1-2 | 14 | TRBV27 | few | CASSFTDSNYGYTF | TGTGCCAGCAGTTTTACAGATTCTAACTATGGCTACACCTTC
NA | TRBJ2-1 | 13 | TRBV27 | few | CASSLLAEGEQFF | TGTGCCAGCAGTTTACTCGCGGAGGGTGAGCAGTTCTTC
TRBD2 | TRBJ2-5 | 19 | TRBV11-2 | NA | CASSLAVRGTSGSGKTQYF | TGTGCCAGCAGCTTGGCCGTTCGGGGGACTAGCGGGAGTGGGAAGACCCAGTACTTC
NA | TRBJ2-1 | 14 | TRBV7-9 | few | CASSFPGAGNEQFF | TGTGCCAGCAGCTTCCCGGGAGCGGGCAATGAGCAGTTCTTC
NA | TRBJ2-1 | 14 | TRBV14 | NA | CASSLMNRDNEQFF | TGTGCCAGCAGCCTTATGAACAGGGACAATGAGCAGTTCTTC
TRBD1 | TRBJ2-4 | 12 | TRBV2 | NA | CASRDRGTIQYF | TGTGCCAGCAGGGACAGGGGAACCATTCAGTACTTC
NA | TRBJ1-2 | 9 | TRBV29-1 | NA | CSVAPGYTF | TGCAGCGTTGCCCCGGGCTACACCTTC
NA | TRBJ2-5 | 14 | TRBV18 | few | CASSPLRVGETQYF | TGTGCCAGCTCACCACTGAGGGTTGGGGAGACCCAGTACTTC
NA | TRBJ2-1 | 14 | TRBV5-6 | NA | CASSFGGPEAEQFF | TGTGCCAGCAGCTTCGGCGGGCCAGAAGCTGAGCAGTTCTTC
NA | TRBJ1-5 | 15 | TRBV12-5 | NA | CASGPQDRVNQPQHF | TGTGCTAGTGGTCCACAGGACCGCGTCAATCAGCCCCAGCATTTT
TRBD1 | TRBJ1-4 | 15 | TRBV19 | NA | CASSIQGQSFEKLFF | TGTGCCAGTAGTATACAGGGACAGTCATTTGAAAAACTGTTTTTT
TRBD2 | TRBJ2-5 | 15 | TRBV6-5 | NA | CASSPLAGGGETQYF | TGTGCCAGCAGTCCTTTGGCGGGAGGCGGGGAGACCCAGTACTTC
TRBD1 | TRBJ2-7 | 16 | TRBV18 | few | CASSQGQGGSSYEQYF | TGTGCCAGCTCCCAAGGACAGGGGGGGAGCTCCTACGAGCAGTACTTC
NA | TRBJ2-1 | 13 | TRBV7-8 | NA | CASSVTRANEQFF | TGTGCCAGCAGCGTTACTAGAGCCAATGAGCAGTTCTTC
TRBD1 | TRBJ2-1 | 16 | TRBV30 | NA | CAWSASGTGTFNEQFF | TGTGCCTGGAGTGCTTCCGGGACAGGGACATTCAATGAGCAGTTCTTC
NA | TRBJ2-1 | 15 | TRBV5-1 | few | CASSPLGGSYNEQFF | TGCGCCAGCAGCCCCTTGGGGGGATCCTACAATGAGCAGTTCTTC
NA | TRBJ2-5 | 12 | TRBV29-1 | NA | CSVARGRETQYF | TGCAGCGTTGCTCGGGGAAGAGAGACCCAGTACTTC
TRBD1 | TRBJ1-1 | 16 | TRBV6-6 | few | CASSLGGTGRNTEAFF | TGTGCCAGCAGTCTCGGGGGGACAGGGCGGAACACTGAAGCTTTCTTT
TRBD1 | TRBJ1-1 | 17 | TRBV28 | NA | CATGGRGQGVANTEAFF | TGTGCCACTGGGGGTCGGGGACAGGGGGTGGCGAACACTGAAGCTTTCTTT
NA | TRBJ2-7 | 13 | TRBV7-9 | NA | CASSLDSGGEQYF | TGTGCCAGCAGCTTAGACTCCGGGGGCGAGCAGTACTTC
NA | TRBJ1-2 | 11 | TRBV6-1 | NA | CASTGSRGYTF | TGTGCCAGCACCGGGAGTAGGGGCTACACCTTC